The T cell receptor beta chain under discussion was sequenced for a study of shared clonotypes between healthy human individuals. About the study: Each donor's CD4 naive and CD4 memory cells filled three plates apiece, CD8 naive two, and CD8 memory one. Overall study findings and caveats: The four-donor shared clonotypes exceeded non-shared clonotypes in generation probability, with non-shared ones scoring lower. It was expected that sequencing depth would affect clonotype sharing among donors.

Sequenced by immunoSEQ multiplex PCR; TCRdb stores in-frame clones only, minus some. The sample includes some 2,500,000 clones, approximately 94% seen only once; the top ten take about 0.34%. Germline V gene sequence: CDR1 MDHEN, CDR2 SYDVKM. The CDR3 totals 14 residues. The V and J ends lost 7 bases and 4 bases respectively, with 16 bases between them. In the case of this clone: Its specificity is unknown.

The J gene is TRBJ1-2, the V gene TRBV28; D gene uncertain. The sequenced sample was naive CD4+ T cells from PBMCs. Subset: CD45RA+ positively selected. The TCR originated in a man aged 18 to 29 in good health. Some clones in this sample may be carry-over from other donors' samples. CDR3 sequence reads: CASTLQVLPYGYTF. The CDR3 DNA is TGTGCCAGCACCCTTCAGGTATTACCCTATGGCTACACCTTC.